A selection of T cell receptor beta chains follows, all from one sample in a study of shared clonotypes between healthy human individuals. Method: immunoSEQ multiplex PCR; TCRdb's copy keeps in-frame clones and lacks some. The data contain over a million clones, 70% to 80% of them seen just once; the ten biggest clones take up more than 0.5%. Sequencing was carried out using memory CD4+ T cells from PBMCs. The receptors were sampled from a man between 18 and 29 years old in good health. Some clones in this sample may be carry-over from other donors' samples. Both conserved end residues are part of each CDR3. A D gene is named only where the DNA matches it firmly. Some rows have no size entry. The others give once, few or many, or a class for an expanded clone.

TRBV7-2	NA	TRBJ2-3	NA	TGTGCCAGCAGCTCCCAGGCCGGGGGCCGTACGCAGTATTTT	CASSSQAGGRTQYF
TRBV10-2	many	TRBJ1-4	TRBD1	TGCGCCACCAAACAGGGGCCTGCAACTAATGAAAAACTGTTTTTT	CATKQGPATNEKLFF
TRBV28	NA	TRBJ1-2	NA	TGTGCCAGCAGTTTTGAAATGGGCTACACCTTC	CASSFEMGYTF
TRBV18	NA	TRBJ2-1	TRBD2	TGTGCCAGCTCACCACCGTGGGCGGGAGGTTACAATGAGCAGTTCTTC	CASSPPWAGGYNEQFF
TRBV30	NA	TRBJ1-5	NA	TGTGCCTGGAGTGCCGGACGGCCTTTCGGCAATCAGCCCCAGCATTTT	CAWSAGRPFGNQPQHF
TRBV2	NA	TRBJ2-1	NA	TGTGCCAGCTCCCTAGCTGAGGCTGAGCAGTTCTTC	CASSLAEAEQFF
TRBV5-4	NA	TRBJ2-5	NA	TGTGCCAGCAGTTTTCCTGAGGGGTCCCAGTACTTC	CASSFPEGSQYF
TRBV10-1	few	TRBJ1-2	NA	TGCGCCAGCAGTGGGGGGTCCGGCGGCTACACCTTC	CASSGGSGGYTF
TRBV9	NA	TRBJ1-1	TRBD1	TGTGCCAGCAGCGCCCTCGGGACAGGGGTTACTGAAGCTTTCTTT	CASSALGTGVTEAFF
TRBV7-9	NA	TRBJ2-7	TRBD2	TGTGCCAGCAGCTCTACTAGCGGGAGGGCCGAGTCCTACGAGCAGTACTTC	CASSSTSGRAESYEQYF
TRBV7-2	NA	TRBJ2-2	NA	TGTGCCAGCAGCTTAGGTAGCCTATTCGCGAACACCGGGGAGCTGTTTTTT	CASSLGSLFANTGELFF
TRBV29-1	once	TRBJ2-3	NA	TGCAGCGTTATGGGCGGTTATAGCACAGATACGCAGTATTTT	CSVMGGYSTDTQYF
TRBV10-3	once	TRBJ2-4	NA	TGTGCCATCAGTGAGTCGGGAGAGGGCCCCTCGCAGTACTTC	CAISESGEGPSQYF
TRBV7-3	few	TRBJ2-3	NA	TGTGCCAGCAGCCCCCTTGACACGACCCTGGATACGCAGTATTTT	CASSPLDTTLDTQYF
TRBV29-1	NA	TRBJ1-2	NA	TGCAGCGATTTCGGGGTCCATGGCTACACCTTC	CSDFGVHGYTF
TRBV4-2	NA	TRBJ2-3	TRBD2	TGTGCCAGCAGCCAAGTTTACCAGCGGGACACAGATACGCAGTATTTT	CASSQVYQRDTDTQYF
TRBV28	NA	TRBJ2-3	NA	TGTGCCAGCAGCTCCCCTCAGGGAGGGGGCTTAGATACGCAGTATTTT	CASSSPQGGGLDTQYF
TRBV11-2	once	TRBJ2-3	NA	TGTGCCAGCAGTCTAGAAGTGCTAGCTGCAGATACGCAGTATTTT	CASSLEVLAADTQYF
TRBV4-1	NA	TRBJ1-2	NA	TGCGCCAGCAGCCAAGTCGTACCGACTGGGGCCCAACCTAACTATGGCTACACCTTC	CASSQVVPTGAQPNYGYTF
TRBV19	NA	TRBJ1-2	NA	TGTGCCAGTAGTATAGTAGGCGGCGGGGACTATGGCTACACCTTC	CASSIVGGGDYGYTF
TRBV30	NA	TRBJ2-4	NA	TGTGCCTGGAGTGGGACCGGAGAGGAGGAGTCCAAAAACATTCAGTACTTC	CAWSGTGEEESKNIQYF
TRBV4-1	NA	TRBJ2-3	NA	TGCGCCAGCAGCCAGGGTGTCCCAAGCGCGGCAGGCACAGATACGCAGTATTTT	CASSQGVPSAAGTDTQYF
TRBV7-2	NA	TRBJ1-5	NA	TGTGCCAGCAGCAGGGACATATCCAATCAGCCCCAGCATTTT	CASSRDISNQPQHF
TRBV7-6	NA	TRBJ2-7	NA	TGTGCCAGCAGTCCCCTCCTGGGTTACGAGCAGTACTTC	CASSPLLGYEQYF
TRBV7-6	NA	TRBJ2-3	NA	TGTGCCAGCAGCTTATTCCAGGGGAGCACAGATACGCAGTATTTT	CASSLFQGSTDTQYF
TRBV7-2	NA	TRBJ2-1	TRBD1	TGTGCCAGCAGACCGCCCGGGACAGGAATCAATGAGCAGTTCTTC	CASRPPGTGINEQFF
TRBV28	few	TRBJ1-5	TRBD1	TGTGCCAGCAGCCTACCGGGACAGCTCAATCAGCCCCAGCATTTT	CASSLPGQLNQPQHF
TRBV7-3	NA	TRBJ2-5	NA	TGTGCCAGCAGCTTAAGTAGCGGACAAGAGACCCAGTACTTC	CASSLSSGQETQYF
TRBV28	many	TRBJ2-3	NA	TGTGCCAGCAGTCCGCAGGGGTTCGGAGATACGCAGTATTTT	CASSPQGFGDTQYF
TRBV28	once	TRBJ2-1	NA	TGTGCCAGCAGTTTACCAGGGAGTAGGCATGAGCAGTTCTTC	CASSLPGSRHEQFF
TRBV5-1	NA	TRBJ1-3	NA	TGCGCCAGCAGCTTGGCCGCGGACTCTGGAAACACCATATATTTT	CASSLAADSGNTIYF
TRBV30	NA	TRBJ2-5	NA	TGTGCCTGGAGGGACACCCAGTACCAAGAGACCCAGTACTTC	CAWRDTQYQETQYF
TRBV28	NA	TRBJ2-7	NA	TGTGCCAGCAGTTCCGGGGGCAGCTCCTACGAGCAGTACTTC	CASSSGGSSYEQYF
TRBV7-2	NA	TRBJ2-7	NA	TGTGCCAGCAGCTTTCGACCGGGTTCCTACGAGCAGTACTTC	CASSFRPGSYEQYF
TRBV2	NA	TRBJ2-5	NA	TGTGCCAGTTCCGGGACGGCCCAAGAGACCCAGTACTTC	CASSGTAQETQYF
TRBV4-2	NA	TRBJ2-3	TRBD2	TGTGCCAGCAGCCAAAAGACTAGCGGGGCAGCCGGTTTTACGCAGTATTTT	CASSQKTSGAAGFTQYF
TRBV18	NA	TRBJ1-4	NA	TGTGCCAGCTCATCTAGACGGACTAATGAAAAACTGTTTTTT	CASSSRRTNEKLFF
TRBV28	NA	TRBJ2-7	NA	TGTGCCAGCAGCCAGGCCGGCGTCGCCTACGAGCAGTACTTC	CASSQAGVAYEQYF
TRBV2	NA	TRBJ1-5	NA	TGTGCCACCAAGGGCGGACTCAATCAGCCCCAGCATTTT	CATKGGLNQPQHF
TRBV7-2	NA	TRBJ2-3	TRBD2	TGTGCCAGCAGCTTAACCCTAGCGGGAGGCCAGTATTTT	CASSLTLAGGQYF
TRBV2	NA	TRBJ2-2	TRBD2	TGTGCCAGCGGGAGGGCGAACACCGGGGAGCTGTTTTTT	CASGRANTGELFF
TRBV10-2	NA	TRBJ1-1	NA	TGCGCCAGCAGTGAGGGTGAGGGGGTTTCGACTTTCTTT	CASSEGEGVSTFF
TRBV5-1	NA	TRBJ2-3	NA	TGCGCCAGCAGCTTGTCTTCCCAGAGCACAGATACGCAGTATTTT	CASSLSSQSTDTQYF
TRBV5-4	NA	TRBJ1-2	NA	TGTGCCAGCAGCTTCATGGCAGTCGACTATGGCTACACCTTC	CASSFMAVDYGYTF
TRBV28	NA	TRBJ1-2	NA	TGTGCCGGCACCATCCCTTGGGGCAGGAACTATGGCTACACCTTC	CAGTIPWGRNYGYTF
TRBV10-3	NA	TRBJ2-5	TRBD1	TGTGCCATCAGGGCCGGGACAGGGGTTCGAGAGACCCAGTACTTC	CAIRAGTGVRETQYF
TRBV7-9	few	TRBJ2-5	NA	TGTGCCAGCAGCTTATCAGCACAGGAGACCCAGTACTTC	CASSLSAQETQYF
TRBV28	NA	TRBJ1-2	TRBD1	TGTGCCAGCACCCCCGCCGGGACAGGGGGCGTCTACGGCGGCTACACCTTC	CASTPAGTGGVYGGYTF
TRBV7-9	NA	TRBJ2-5	TRBD1	TGTGCCAGCAGCAGGCTCAGGGACAGGCTCCAACAAGAGACCCAGTACTTC	CASSRLRDRLQQETQYF
TRBV7-9	NA	TRBJ1-2	NA	TGTGCCAGCAGCCCACTGGCCGGTAACTATGGCTACACCTTC	CASSPLAGNYGYTF
TRBV11-2	NA	TRBJ2-7	TRBD1	TGTGCCAGCGGGGTGGACAGGGCGGACGAGCAGTACTTC	CASGVDRADEQYF